The TCR beta chain under discussion was sequenced for a study of technical replicates of blood from a handful of donors. Trimming took 4 bases from V and 3 from J, leaving 10 bases between them. The CDR3 covers 13 residues. Germline CDR1 and CDR2: SGHRS and YFSETQ. TCRdb's table, derived via immunoSEQ multiplex PCR, lists solely in-frame clones and lacks some. Of about 67,000 clones listed, more than 95% are singletons. The clonotype originates from a human donor in good health. The sample was T cells isolated from PBMCs. The chain employs TRBV5-1 and TRBJ1-2; D may be TRBD1 (5 bases). The CDR3 nucleotides read TGCGCCAGCAGCGGCGGGACTGACTATGGCTACACCTTC. Translating it yields CASSGGTDYGYTF.